Detailed here is one T cell receptor beta chain. The sample belongs to a study of blood T cell repertoires in COVID-19. The assay was immunoSEQ multiplex PCR, and TCRdb's table has in-frame clones only and misses some. The sample records about 200,000 clones, 89% being singletons. V was cut by 0 bases and J by 4 bases, with 22 bases left in between. Germline CDR1 LNHNV, CDR2 YYDKDF (reference sequence). This CDR3 region has 19 residues. This sequence was found in a man aged 55-75 years who had recovered from COVID-19. The gene calls are TRBV15 and TRBJ2-1; D might be TRBD1 (6 bases). Sequenced sample: peripheral blood. The CDR3 loop is CATSRDWGRLAVGYNEQFF. The CDR3 region has the DNA TGTGCCACCAGCAGAGATTGGGGGCGGCTGGCGGTTGGTTACAATGAGCAGTTCTTC. The full variable domain, its missing parts supplied by reference TRBV15 and TRBJ2-1, is DAMVIQNPRYQVTQFGKPVTLSCSQTLNHNVMYWYQQKSSQAPKLLFHYYDKDFNNEADTPDNFQSRRPNTSFCFLDIRSPGLGDTAMYLCATSRDWGRLAVGYNEQFFGPGTRLTVL.